The T cell receptor beta chain described here comes from a study of regulatory T cells in long-lasting Graves disease. Overall study findings and caveats: TRBV28 was favored in persistent disease, as were TRBJ1-2 and TRBJ2-5.

This sample's time point: persistent/refractory GD, antithyroid drugs over 5 years with positive TRAb. The TCR library was prepared using RNA isolated from PBMCs. A peripheral blood sample, 8.5 to 9 milliliters in volume, was drawn into EDTA tubes. Relying on iRepertoire HTBI primers and Arm-PCR of CDR3 regions, the team built TCR beta libraries. TCRdb re-derived calls from the multiplex PCR reads in MiXCR, one entry per CDR3 protein. Among about 430,000 distinct CDR3 sequences listed, 21% were seen once. Germline CDR1 and CDR2: MDHEN and SYDVKM. This CDR3 is 14 amino acids long. V lost 2 bases and J 4 bases, leaving 12 bases between the germline ends. Regarding this clonotype: Antigen: not known.

Here the sequenced sample was peripheral blood mononuclear cells (PBMCs), taken when the disease was refractory, from a patient treated with antithyroid drugs. The TCR originated in a female donor with Graves disease. This chain links TRBV28 with TRBJ2-7; either TRBD1 or TRBD2 may supply D (5 bases each). CDR3 nucleotides: TGTGCCAGCAGTTTAGTGGGGGAGAGGTACGAGCAGTACTTC. This codes for CASSLVGERYEQYF.